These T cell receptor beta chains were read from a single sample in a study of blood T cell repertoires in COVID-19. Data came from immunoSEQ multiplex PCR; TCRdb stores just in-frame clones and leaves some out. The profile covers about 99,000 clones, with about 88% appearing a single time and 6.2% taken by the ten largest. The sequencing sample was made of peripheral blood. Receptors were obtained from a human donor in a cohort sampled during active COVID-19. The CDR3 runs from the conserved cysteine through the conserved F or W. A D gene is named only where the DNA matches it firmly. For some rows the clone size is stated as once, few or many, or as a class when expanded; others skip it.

CASSVGAGELFF	TGTGCCAGCAGTGTGGGCGCCGGGGAGCTGTTTTTT	once	TRBJ2-2	.	TRBV2
CASSEGYRGHLDYEQYF	TGTGCCAGCAGTGAAGGCTATAGGGGACACCTGGACTACGAGCAGTACTTC	.	TRBJ2-7	.	TRBV6-1
CASSPSGSYGYTF	TGTGCCAGCAGCCCTTCGGGGAGCTATGGCTACACCTTC	.	TRBJ1-2	.	TRBV7-2
CASRRNPEDTQYF	TGTGCCAGCAGAAGGAACCCGGAGGATACGCAGTATTTT	.	TRBJ2-3	.	TRBV12-3/TRBV12-4
CASSLTHSDTQYF	TGTGCCAGCAGCTTAACCCACTCAGATACGCAGTATTTT	.	TRBJ2-3	.	TRBV7-3
CASSTFPDRDPLSTDTQYF	TGTGCCAGCAGCACATTCCCCGACAGGGACCCTTTAAGCACAGATACGCAGTATTTT	.	TRBJ2-3	TRBD1	TRBV11-2
CASSFGTAASSYNSPLHF	TGTGCCAGCAGCTTTGGGACAGCCGCGAGCTCCTATAATTCACCCCTCCACTTT	.	TRBJ1-6	TRBD1	TRBV7-2
CASSPRPGHRIYEQYF	TGTGCCAGCAGCCCGCGTCCGGGACACAGAATCTACGAGCAGTACTTC	.	TRBJ2-7	.	TRBV14
CASSLQGALDEQYF	TGCGCCAGCAGTCTGCAGGGGGCACTAGACGAGCAGTACTTC	.	TRBJ2-7	TRBD1	TRBV5-1
CASSGQGYEQYF	TGTGCCAGCAGCGGGCAGGGTTACGAGCAGTACTTC	.	TRBJ2-7	.	TRBV9
CASSLWTSPATLHF	TGTGCCAGCAGCTTATGGACAAGCCCAGCCACCCTCCACTTT	.	TRBJ1-6	.	TRBV7-2
CASRWDRGGWNTEAFF	TGTGCCAGCAGGTGGGACAGGGGAGGTTGGAACACTGAAGCTTTCTTT	.	TRBJ1-1	TRBD1	TRBV25-1
CASSLSRGTPIQNTEAFF	TGTGCCAGCAGCTTAAGCCGGGGAACCCCGATTCAGAACACTGAAGCTTTCTTT	.	TRBJ1-1	.	TRBV7-6
CASSIDHQAGPLGEQYF	TGTGCCAGTAGTATAGATCACCAAGCGGGACCCCTTGGCGAGCAGTACTTC	.	TRBJ2-7	TRBD2	TRBV19
CATGVAGGKETQYF	TGTGCCACCGGGGTAGCGGGGGGAAAAGAGACCCAGTACTTC	.	TRBJ2-5	TRBD2	TRBV10-3
CASITPRLAGGPLFSEQYF	TGTGCCAGCATAACCCCGCGGCTAGCGGGAGGGCCGCTCTTTTCCGAGCAGTACTTC	.	TRBJ2-7	TRBD2	TRBV2